The table lists the clone carrying this T cell receptor (beta chain) with a count of one. The antigen remains unidentified. The data were taken from a study of circulating and synovial CD4+ cells in juvenile arthritis. General study findings and limits: These blood cells shared more CDR3 sequences with synovium than bulk blood. Circulating pathogenic-like and bulk T cells looked alike by Vbeta family usage. Shared-clonotype fractions with synovium likely underestimate full repertoire overlap. Some such blood samples were as oligoclonal as synovium.

Only in-frame clones appear in the TCRdb table, and some are missing; sequencing was by immunoSEQ multiplex PCR. The data hold about 34,000 clones, with less than 97% observed a single time. This clonotype originated in a human donor with juvenile idiopathic arthritis. The specimen was CD4+ T cells from blood.

The CDR3 loop is CALGAQGSYEQYF. Here the CDR3 DNA reads TGTGCCCTAGGGGCACAGGGCTCCTACGAGCAGTACTTC. The chain links TRBV6-6 to TRBJ2-7, with a possible D match to TRBD1 (6 bases). Trimming removed 11 bases at V and 0 bases at J, with 14 bases between. This CDR3 comprises 13 residues. CDR1 and CDR2 (germline): MNHNY, SVGAGI (reference sequence).